These 20 T cell receptor beta chains share one sample of origin, sequenced in a study of fetal regulatory T cell absence and autoimmunity. Sequencing was performed with immunoSEQ multiplex PCR; in TCRdb, only in-frame clones are kept and a portion is missing. This table has around 100,000 clones, around 72% appearing once. Sequenced sample: pancreas tissue. These receptors were taken from a male donor with IPEX syndrome.

The rearrangement links TRBV11-2 to TRBJ1-2; D unresolved. Germline CDR1 reads SGHAT; CDR2 reads FQNNGV. The CDR3 sequence is 15 residues long. Trimming took 2 bases from V and 8 from J, leaving 18 bases between them. CDR3 in amino acids: CASSLSVAASDGYTF. The CDR3, as DNA: TGTGCCAGCAGCTTAAGTGTTGCAGCTTCAGACGGCTACACCTTC.

About this clone: This sample also contains other DNA sequences that code for the same CDR3. The J gene is TRBJ2-3, the V gene TRBV4-1; no firm D call. The CDR3 runs to 13 residues. The V gene lost 0 bases and the J gene lost 0 bases, with 1 base spanning the gap. Germline values: CDR1 MGHRA, CDR2 YSYEKL. The CDR3, as DNA: TGCGCCAGCAGCCAAGATAGCACAGATACGCAGTATTTT. It codes for CASSQDSTDTQYF.

The CDR3 loop reads CASSGWTSGGARGSYNEQFF. The CDR3 nucleotides read TGTGCCAGCAGCGGATGGACTAGCGGGGGGGCCCGTGGTTCCTACAATGAGCAGTTCTTC. The chain recombines TRBV13 with TRBJ2-1, with 15 bases matching TRBD2. The CDR3 sequence is 20 residues long. Germline CDR1 reads PRHDT; CDR2 reads FYEKMQ (reference sequence). The ends lost 5 bases at V and 1 base at J; junction bases unmatched: 12.

This clone was detected a few times. The V and J genes are TRBV4-1 and TRBJ2-7, with 15 bases lining up with TRBD2. Germline assignment: CDR1 MGHRA and CDR2 YSYEKL. This CDR3 is built from 16 residues. J was trimmed by 3 bases and V by 4 bases; bases with no gene match: 4. CDR3 sequence reads: CASSRGTSGGYYEQYF. The CDR3 region has the DNA TGCGCCAGCAGCCGAGGGACTAGCGGGGGGTACTACGAGCAGTACTTC.

Here the CDR3 DNA reads TGTGCCAGCAGTGAAGCAGGGGGCTCTGGAAACACCATATATTTT. It encodes CASSEAGGSGNTIYF. V is TRBV6-1 and J is TRBJ1-3, with a possible D match to TRBD1 (6 bases). The CDR3 runs 15 residues. Trimming took off 0 bases at V and 0 bases at J, with 6 bases between the two ends. Germline CDR1 MNHNS, CDR2 SASEGT.

The J gene is TRBJ2-7, the V gene TRBV5-1; 11 bases fit TRBD2. This CDR3 has 14 amino acids. V shed 4 bases, J shed 3 bases, and the junction held 3 bases outside the gene matches. Germline loops: CDR1 SGHRS, CDR2 YFSETQ. CDR3 in amino acids: CASSPGTSGYEQYF. The CDR3 nucleotides read TGCGCCAGCAGCCCTGGGACTAGCGGCTACGAGCAGTACTTC.

The rearrangement links TRBV7-2 to TRBJ2-3; TRBD2 aligns across 12 bases. CDR3 size: 14 residues. After removal of 4 bases from V and 6 bases from J, the junction contained 2 bases not matched to a gene. Germline V gene lookup returns CDR1 SGHTA and CDR2 FQGNSA. CDR3 residues: CASSSGLAGDTQYF. The CDR3 DNA follows: TGTGCCAGCAGCTCTGGACTAGCGGGGGATACGCAGTATTTT.

CDR3 coding DNA: TGTGCCAGCACCCCTAGCGGGAACAATGAGCAGTTCTTC. This encodes CASTPSGNNEQFF. The chain employs TRBV13 and TRBJ2-1; 9 positions agree with TRBD2. Germline-derived CDR1 and CDR2 are PRHDT and FYEKMQ (reference sequence). This CDR3 comprises 13 residues. V lost 7 bases to trimming and J lost 5 bases; unmatched junction nucleotides: 3.

The chain couples TRBV5-1 to TRBJ2-1, with D possibly matching TRBD1 (5 bases). Germline values: CDR1 SGHRS, CDR2 YFSETQ. The length of the CDR3 is 14 residues. V was shortened by 5 bases and J by 0 bases, with 9 bases between the two germline ends. The CDR3 region has the DNA TGCGCCAGCAGAGGGGAATTCTCCTACAATGAGCAGTTCTTC. It encodes CASRGEFSYNEQFF.

The rearrangement uses TRBV27 and TRBJ2-1; a possible D gene is TRBD2 (5 bases). The CDR3 is 12 amino acids. From germline, CDR1 is MNHEY and CDR2 SMNVEV (reference sequence). V was clipped by 6 bases and J by 15 bases, with 18 bases between them. The CDR3 reads CASRPAVGSWFF. The CDR3 region has the DNA TGTGCCAGCAGACCGGCCGTGGGGAGTTGGTTCTTC.

This sequence joins TRBV27 and TRBJ1-1; TRBD1 is a possible D gene (5 bases). The CDR3 consists of 12 residues. The V and J ends lost 8 bases and 4 bases respectively, with 11 bases between them. Germline CDR1 and CDR2: MNHEY and SMNVEV (reference sequence). CDR3 protein: CASEGLGTEAFF. The CDR3 nucleotides are TGTGCCAGCGAGGGGTTGGGCACTGAAGCTTTCTTT.

This chain uses TRBV4-1 with TRBJ2-1; 13 bases fit TRBD2. This CDR3 has 16 amino acids. The germline V gene has CDR1 MGHRA and CDR2 YSYEKL. V lost 2 bases and J lost 11; bases outside the gene matches: 9. The CDR3 DNA follows: TGCGCCAGCAGCCAACTCATCAGACTAGCGGGGGGAAAGCAGTTCTTC. Translation: CASSQLIRLAGGKQFF.

The rearrangement uses TRBV19 and TRBJ1-5, with TRBD1 matching 7 bases. The germline gives CDR1 LNHDA, CDR2 SQIVND (reference sequence). The CDR3 spans 16 residues. J gave up 0 bases and V 1 base, and 3 bases lay outside the gene matches. The CDR3 DNA reads TGTGCCAGTAGTATAGCCTACAGGGGTAGCAATCAGCCCCAGCATTTT. It encodes CASSIAYRGSNQPQHF.

The chain uses TRBV5-1 and TRBJ2-3, with D possibly being TRBD2 (7 bases). Germline CDR1 SGHRS, CDR2 YFSETQ. V was clipped by 4 bases and J by 4 bases, with 13 bases between them. This CDR3 has 14 residues. The chain's CDR3 is CASSPPGGADTQYF. The CDR3 DNA follows: TGCGCCAGCAGCCCCCCGGGGGGCGCAGATACGCAGTATTTT.

The chain has TRBV13 and TRBJ2-1, with 9 nucleotides matching TRBD2. Germline lookup yields CDR1 PRHDT and CDR2 FYEKMQ (reference sequence). This CDR3 has 17 residues. With V trimmed by 3 bases and J by 5 bases, 11 bases remained unmatched. The CDR3 region is CASSLTSGPLANNEQFF. CDR3 bases: TGTGCCAGCAGCTTGACTAGCGGCCCTTTGGCCAACAATGAGCAGTTCTTC.

This clone was seen more than once but under ten times. The gene calls are TRBV7-6 and TRBJ1-2; 7 nucleotides match TRBD1. This CDR3 is 12 amino acids long. Trimming removed 3 bases from V and 7 bases from J; junction bases left unmatched: 2. Germline V gene sequence: CDR1 SGHVS, CDR2 FNYEAQ. The CDR3 here is CASSLTGFGYTF. In nucleotides, the CDR3 is TGTGCCAGCAGCTTGACAGGGTTTGGCTACACCTTC.

This rearrangement joins TRBV4-3 to TRBJ2-7; 14 nucleotides agree with TRBD2. The V and J ends lost 4 bases and 2 bases, in that order; junction bases with no gene match: 1. The length of the CDR3 is 15 residues. CDR1 LGHNA and CDR2 YSLEER come from the germline V gene. In nucleotides, the CDR3 is TGCGCCAGCAGCCCGGGACTAGCGGGGGCCTACGAGCAGTACTTC. Encoded protein: CASSPGLAGAYEQYF.

V gene TRBV5-8 combines with J gene TRBJ2-5, with TRBD2 matching 7 bases. This CDR3 spans 14 amino acids. The V segment lost 3 bases and the J segment 6 bases; nucleotides outside the gene matches: 8. CDR1 is SGHTS, CDR2 YDEGEE, per germline. The CDR3 DNA is TGTGCCAGCAGCTCTCAACTGGGGGGGAAGACCCAGTACTTC. The encoded protein is CASSSQLGGKTQYF.

This chain joins TRBV7-2 and TRBJ2-7; weak D call: TRBD2 (6 bases). The V gene lost 6 bases and the J gene lost 5 bases, with 14 bases spanning the gap. This CDR3 contains 13 residues. CDR1 is SGHTA and CDR2 is FQGNSA in the germline V gene. This CDR3 reads CASRPTSFHEQYF. The CDR3 nucleotides read TGTGCCAGCAGGCCCACTAGCTTCCACGAGCAGTACTTC. The full variable domain, in which reference TRBV7-2 and TRBJ2-7 provide the parts outside the CDR3, is GAGVSQSPSNKVTEKGKDVELRCDPISGHTALYWYRQSLGQGLEFLIYFQGNSAPDKSGLPSDRFSAERTGGSVSTLTIQRTQQEDSAVYLCASRPTSFHEQYFGPGTRLTVT.

V is TRBV6-8 and J is TRBJ2-7; D is uncertain. Germline-derived CDR1 and CDR2 are MNHGY and SAAAGT. CDR3 length: 14 amino acids. The V end lost 3 bases, the J end lost 2 bases, and 11 bases lay between the germline ends. The CDR3 is CASSYAGPPYEQYF. CDR3 coding DNA: TGTGCCAGCAGTTATGCAGGACCACCCTACGAGCAGTACTTC.